These 29 T cell receptor beta chains were all obtained from the same sample, sequenced in a study of blood T cell repertoires in COVID-19. Data came from immunoSEQ multiplex PCR; TCRdb stores just in-frame clones and leaves some out. The data hold 190,000 or so clones, with roughly 90% observed a single time. Input material: PBMCs or T cells enriched from blood (not recorded which). These receptors came from a woman between 18 and 29 years old who had recovered from COVID-19.

This chain connects TRBV3-1 (or the pseudogene TRBV3-2) to TRBJ1-5, with D hard to call. The germline gives CDR1 LGHDT, CDR2 YNNKEL (reference sequence). The ends were cut back, 5 bases at V and 7 bases at J, with 9 bases in the middle. The CDR3 is made up of 12 amino acids. For the CDR3, the DNA is TGTGCCAGCAGCGACCCGGGGCAGCCCCAGCATTTT. Amino acid sequence: CASSDPGQPQHF.

The chain joins TRBV28 to TRBJ2-5, with 8 bases fitting TRBD1. This CDR3 is built from 14 residues. Germline loops: CDR1 MDHEN, CDR2 SYDVKM. J lost 3 bases, V lost 1 base, and 1 base had no gene match. In DNA, the CDR3 is TGTGCCAGCAGTTTATCGACAGGGGAAGAGACCCAGTACTTC. It yields the protein CASSLSTGEETQYF.

The J gene is TRBJ1-1, the V gene TRBV28, with D possibly matching TRBD1 (6 bases). There are 14 residues in the CDR3. The V and J ends lost 6 bases and 11 bases respectively, with 22 bases between them. Germline CDR1 reads MDHEN; CDR2 reads SYDVKM. The CDR3 sequence: CASSANGGGENAFF. The CDR3 DNA sequence: TGTGCCAGCAGCGCGAATGGGGGCGGTGAGAATGCTTTCTTT. Looking up the rest from reference TRBV28 and TRBJ1-1 gives the full variable domain: DVKVTQSSRYLVKRTGEKVFLECVQDMDHENMFWYRQDPGLGLRLIYFSYDVKMKEKGDIPEGYSVSREKKERFSLILESASTNQTSMYLCASSANGGGENAFFGQGTRLTVV.

The chain uses TRBV6-5 and TRBJ2-7; the match to TRBD2 covers 10 bases. V gave up 2 bases and J gave up 6 bases; unmatched junction bases: 7. This CDR3 has 15 amino acids. The germline CDR1 and CDR2 sequences are MNHEY and SVGAGI. The CDR3 protein is CASSYERGGSTEQYF. CDR3 DNA sequence: TGTGCCAGCAGTTACGAGCGGGGGGGGAGCACCGAGCAGTACTTC.

V gene TRBV3-1 (or the pseudogene TRBV3-2) combines with J gene TRBJ2-7; 7 bases are a match to TRBD1. CDR3 length equals 19 residues. The V gene's germline CDR1 is LGHDT and CDR2 YNNKEL (reference sequence). The V gene end was trimmed by 0 bases and the J gene end by 0 bases; junction bases not matched to a gene: 14. The CDR3 nucleotides read TGTGCCAGCAGCCAAGATCCGGGTGTTGACAGGGCAACCTCCTACGAGCAGTACTTC. It encodes CASSQDPGVDRATSYEQYF.

The chain carries TRBV5-4 and TRBJ2-7; D possibly corresponds to TRBD1 (6 bases). The ends were cut back, 0 bases at V and 0 bases at J, with 10 bases in the middle. Germline loops: CDR1 SGHNT, CDR2 YYREEE (reference sequence). The CDR3 sequence is 15 residues long. The CDR3 region has the DNA TGTGCCAGCAGCTTGGGCAGGGGACCCTCCTACGAGCAGTACTTC. This gives the protein CASSLGRGPSYEQYF. The whole variable domain, filled in from reference TRBV5-4 and TRBJ2-7, reads ETGVTQSPTHLIKTRGQQVTLRCSSQSGHNTVSWYQQALGQGPQFIFQYYREEENGRGNFPPRFSGLQFPNYSSELNVNALELDDSALYLCASSLGRGPSYEQYFGPGTRLTVT.

Here the CDR3 reads CASSLVVGPGQNTGELFF. In DNA form, the CDR3 reads TGTGCCAGCAGCTTAGTCGTAGGACCGGGACAGAACACCGGGGAGCTGTTTTTT. J is TRBJ2-2 and V is TRBV7-9; D is possibly TRBD1 (6 bases). Trimming took off 1 base at V and 1 base at J, with 16 bases between the two ends. Germline CDR1 reads SEHNR; CDR2 reads FQNEAQ (reference sequence). The CDR3 totals 18 residues.

This rearrangement joins TRBV3-1 (or the pseudogene TRBV3-2) to TRBJ2-5, with 7 bases that match TRBD1. CDR3 length: 17 amino acids. V was pared by 7 bases and J by 4 bases, with 18 bases of the junction left unmatched. From germline, CDR1 is LGHDT and CDR2 YNNKEL (reference sequence). The CDR3: CASTANIKGASGETQYF. The CDR3 DNA reads TGTGCCAGCACCGCCAACATAAAGGGGGCGTCCGGAGAGACCCAGTACTTC.

The V call is TRBV20-1, the J call TRBJ2-7, with 9 bases lining up with TRBD2. With 3 bases clipped from V and 3 bases from J, the junction kept 9 bases outside the gene matches. This CDR3 has 15 amino acids. CDR1 is DFQATT and CDR2 is SNEGSKA in the germline V gene (reference sequence). The CDR3 DNA reads as TGCAGTGCTAGTCGGCCGACTAGCGGACTCTACGAGCAGTACTTC. Amino acids: CSASRPTSGLYEQYF.

J is TRBJ1-5 and V is TRBV6-5, with TRBD1 identical over 8 bases. J was trimmed by 5 bases and V by 5 bases; bases with no gene match: 8. CDR3 length: 15 amino acids. Germline V gene lookup returns CDR1 MNHEY and CDR2 SVGAGI. CDR3 sequence (DNA): TGTGCCAGCAGTCTCCGACAGGGGCCTCATCAGCCCCAGCATTTT. This gives the protein CASSLRQGPHQPQHF.

The chain has TRBV6-5 and TRBJ2-7, with TRBD1 identical over 10 bases. From germline, CDR1 is MNHEY and CDR2 SVGAGI. CDR3 size: 15 residues. After removal of 4 bases from V and 2 bases from J, the junction contained 5 bases not matched to a gene. DNA of the CDR3: TGTGCCAGCAGTTTAAGGGGGACAGGGGCCTACGAGCAGTACTTC. Translated: CASSLRGTGAYEQYF.

The chain is built from TRBV4-1 and TRBJ1-2; unclear D gene. The CDR3 is 16 residues long. Trimming cost V 1 base and J 4 bases, with 16 bases left between them. Per the germline V gene, CDR1 is MGHRA and CDR2 is YSYEKL. The CDR3 sequence is CASSQGGGIPLYGYTF. For the CDR3, the DNA is TGCGCCAGCAGCCAAGGCGGAGGTATTCCACTCTATGGCTACACCTTC.

The genes are TRBV7-9 and TRBJ1-5; TRBD1 agrees at 8 bases. Germline values: CDR1 SEHNR, CDR2 FQNEAQ (reference sequence). The V segment lost 4 bases and the J segment 5 bases; nucleotides outside the gene matches: 4. This CDR3 comprises 14 residues. The CDR3 bases are TGTGCCAGCAGCTGGGGGACAGGAGATCAGCCCCAGCATTTT. Amino acids: CASSWGTGDQPQHF.

The chain links TRBV12-5 to TRBJ2-1; tentatively, D is TRBD2 (6 bases). The CDR3 length is 16 residues. V shed 6 bases and J shed 4 bases, with 19 bases lying between them. Germline loops: CDR1 LGHNT, CDR2 FRNRAP. The CDR3 here is CASGTGGQGNYNEQFF. The CDR3 DNA reads TGTGCTAGTGGCACCGGAGGGCAGGGTAATTACAATGAGCAGTTCTTC.

This rearrangement joins TRBV19 to TRBJ1-4; TRBD1 agrees at 7 bases. Germline-derived CDR1 and CDR2 are LNHDA and SQIVND (reference sequence). With 6 bases clipped from V and 0 bases from J, the junction kept 13 bases outside the gene matches. CDR3 size: 18 residues. The CDR3 DNA sequence: TGTGCCAGTAGCCCCTTCCGGGTCCAGGGGGCAACTAATGAAAAACTGTTTTTT. Translating it yields CASSPFRVQGATNEKLFF.

The chain employs TRBV5-1 and TRBJ1-1; TRBD1 might be the D (6 bases). Germline V gene lookup returns CDR1 SGHRS and CDR2 YFSETQ. The CDR3 contains 16 residues. V was pared by 4 bases and J by 8 bases, with 24 bases between. CDR3 DNA sequence: TGCGCCAGCAGCGTCATTAGGGGGGGCGCCCAGCGCGAAGCTTTCTTT. Protein sequence: CASSVIRGGAQREAFF.

The chain has TRBV5-1 and TRBJ2-1, with D unresolved. Germline V gene sequence: CDR1 SGHRS, CDR2 YFSETQ. The V end was cut by 0 bases, the J end by 8 bases, with 9 bases between. The CDR3 sequence is 13 residues long. This CDR3 reads CASSLARYDEQFF. CDR3 coding DNA: TGCGCCAGCAGCTTGGCCAGATACGATGAGCAGTTCTTC.

J is TRBJ1-6 and V is TRBV28, with 8 bases lining up with TRBD1. Germline values: CDR1 MDHEN, CDR2 SYDVKM. Trimming removed 7 bases from V and 3 bases from J; junction bases left unmatched: 5. There are 15 residues in the CDR3. CDR3 nucleotide sequence: TGTGCCAGCACCGTAGACAGGGGCTATAATTCACCCCTCCACTTT. Translation: CASTVDRGYNSPLHF.

V gene TRBV19 combines with J gene TRBJ1-2; no firm D call. The CDR3 covers 16 residues. The germline V and J ends were trimmed by 4 bases and 6 bases, with 21 bases remaining between them. Germline V CDR1 and CDR2: LNHDA, SQIVND (reference sequence). CDR3 sequence: CASSTLLSEYGHGYTF. The CDR3 DNA is TGTGCCAGTAGTACCCTCCTTTCAGAGTATGGGCATGGCTACACCTTC.

The chain couples TRBV2 to TRBJ2-7; possibly TRBD1 for D (6 bases). CDR3 length equals 16 residues. V lost 6 bases, J lost 2 bases, and 20 bases lay in between. The V gene's germline CDR1 is SNHLY and CDR2 FYNNEI. CDR3 loop: CASRDRPFKDPYEQYF. As DNA, the CDR3 is TGTGCCAGCAGGGACAGACCCTTCAAAGATCCCTACGAGCAGTACTTC.

The V and J genes are TRBV27 and TRBJ2-7; TRBD1 aligns across 10 bases. The ends lost 5 bases at V and 7 bases at J; junction bases unmatched: 8. This CDR3 has 14 residues. Germline V CDR1 and CDR2: MNHEY, SMNVEV (reference sequence). The CDR3 sequence: CASSRPGQGLEQYF. The CDR3 region has the DNA TGTGCCAGCAGTAGGCCGGGACAGGGGTTGGAGCAGTACTTC.

CDR3 region: CASSETDFTGELFF. In nucleotides, the CDR3 is TGTGCCAGCAGTGAGACAGATTTCACCGGGGAGCTGTTTTTT. The chain carries TRBV2 and TRBJ2-2; possibly TRBD1 for D (5 bases). V lost 3 bases, J lost 4 bases, and 9 bases lay in between. The CDR3 covers 14 residues. CDR1 and CDR2 from the germline V gene are SNHLY and FYNNEI.

This chain links TRBV12-3 or TRBV12-4 with TRBJ1-6; D is perhaps TRBD1 (6 bases). Trimming removed 6 bases at V and 8 bases at J, with 11 bases between. The CDR3 sequence is 13 residues long. The CDR3 loop reads CASRDSWDSPLHF. CDR3 DNA sequence: TGTGCCAGCAGGGACAGTTGGGATTCACCCCTCCACTTT.

The CDR3 DNA reads TGTGCCAGCAGCCAACCAGCAGGACTGAGCTCTGGAAACACCATATATTTT. Translated: CASSQPAGLSSGNTIYF. The rearrangement joins TRBV5-6 to TRBJ1-3, with D uncertain. V was cut by 4 bases and J by 0 bases, with 17 bases left in between. Germline lookup yields CDR1 SGHDT and CDR2 YYEEEE. The CDR3 totals 17 residues.

This clone has only one observation. The chain joins TRBV12-3 or TRBV12-4 to TRBJ2-2; TRBD1 is a possible D gene (6 bases). The CDR3 is 13 amino acids. Trimming removed 5 bases from V and 7 bases from J, with 11 bases in between. CDR3: CASSPIGGGELFF. DNA of the CDR3: TGTGCCAGCAGTCCCATAGGGGGCGGGGAGCTGTTTTTT.

V gene TRBV9 combines with J gene TRBJ1-4, with 9 bases that match TRBD1. Per the germline V gene, CDR1 is SGDLS and CDR2 is YYNGEE. The CDR3 is 16 amino acids. The V segment lost 6 bases and the J segment 5 bases; nucleotides outside the gene matches: 11. The DNA of the CDR3 is TGTGCCAGCACCAAATCTACGGGACAGGGAAATGAAAAACTGTTTTTT. Residues: CASTKSTGQGNEKLFF.

V gene TRBV6-5 combines with J gene TRBJ2-7; tentatively, D is TRBD1 (6 bases). With 0 bases removed from V and 2 bases from J, the gap between germline ends came to 14 bases. The germline CDR1 and CDR2 sequences are MNHEY and SVGAGI. CDR3 length: 16 amino acids. The CDR3 loop is CASSYSKRGYTYEQYF. CDR3 sequence (DNA): TGTGCCAGCAGTTACTCGAAGAGGGGGTATACCTACGAGCAGTACTTC.

In its sample, this clone was seen once. The gene calls are TRBV5-1 and TRBJ1-1; 7 nucleotides match TRBD1. CDR3 length: 16 amino acids. Per the germline V gene, CDR1 is SGHRS and CDR2 is YFSETQ. V lost 4 bases, J lost 0 bases, and 9 bases stayed unmatched. The CDR3: CASSPNLQGMNTEAFF. In DNA form, the CDR3 reads TGCGCCAGCAGCCCGAACCTACAGGGGATGAACACTGAAGCTTTCTTT.

The rearrangement uses TRBV19 and TRBJ1-3; 8 nucleotides agree with TRBD1. V shed 5 bases, J shed 6 bases, and the junction held 6 bases outside the gene matches. CDR1 and CDR2 from the germline V gene are LNHDA and SQIVND (reference sequence). The CDR3 is 14 amino acids. This CDR3 is CASSLGTGENTIYF. CDR3 DNA: TGTGCCAGTAGTCTCGGGACAGGCGAAAACACCATATATTTT.